Sequencing of this TCR beta chain was carried out in a study of T cell responses to AZD1222 COVID-19 vaccine. Profiled with immunoSEQ multiplex PCR; TCRdb holds only in-frame clones, not every one. The table has under 150,000 clones, under 95% seen once; the top ten hold 2.5% to 3%. J gave up 8 bases and V 8 bases, and 8 bases lay outside the gene matches. The CDR3 has 12 residues. Germline CDR1 and CDR2: SGHRS and YFSETQ. The clonotype originates from an adult in good health. The chain employs TRBV5-1 and TRBJ1-2; TRBD1 matches at 8 bases. The sample in question was peripheral blood, obtained on day 0 of MenACWY control vaccination. The CDR3 loop is CARTGQGGGYTF. Written as DNA, the CDR3 is TGCGCCAGAACAGGACAGGGAGGAGGCTACACCTTC.